This TCR beta chain derives from a study of blood T cell repertoires in COVID-19 (dated by TCRdb to about 2020). At the level of the whole study: Samples covering the acute and convalescent phases of COVID-19 were provided by collaborators in the United States, Italy and Spain. Sample metadata almost always included a de-identified subject ID, COVID-19 status, age in years and sex. The material from the prospective study consisted of cDNA or gDNA derived from T cells, B-cell-depleted T cells, or PBMCs. The samples were drawn from the first 160 participants of the ongoing ImmuneRACE study and from 950 to 1,500 subjects provided by 6 global collaborators. The repertoires were released in a freely available public database intended as a resource for research on the immune response to SARS-CoV-2. The dataset comprised deeply sampled blood TCRbeta repertoires from subjects exposed to, actively infected with, or recovered from COVID-19. Where available, HLA class I and class II types were taken from metadata supplied by the sample provider and were not determined by assay-based typing. Results the study describes overall, beyond this receptor: How much clinical and demographic metadata was included differed by source and by participant, and the metadata was provided uncurated.

Comment on this clone: This receptor's antigen is unknown. Within one base of it there is no much larger clone, and no base qualities were kept.

Reading from cysteine to phenylalanine, the CDR3 counts 13 amino acids. The only DNA kept is the CDR3, 39 bases in frame from the first base. As encoded in the germline V gene (reference sequence), CDR1 is MNHEY while CDR2 is SMNVEV. Relative to germline, V is 2 bases shorter and J is 4 bases shorter, with 8 bases between their ends. Each collaborating institution followed its own protocols to collect whole blood in K2EDTA tubes. For TCRbeta analysis, collaborators shipped samples in one of three forms: frozen whole blood, isolated PBMCs, or DNA extracted from either of those sample types. TCRbeta CDR3 regions were amplified from genomic DNA by means of the immunoSEQ Assay, a bias-controlled multiplex PCR. The paper's data handling went like this. The number of nucleated cells in each sample was estimated from the amplification of reference gene primers within the assay. To quantify the absolute abundance of each unique TCRbeta CDR3 rearrangement, sequence reads were collapsed and filtered. Productive Simpson clonality was computed per sample as the square root of Simpson's diversity index over productive rearrangements. Imported from immuneACCESS, the table was reduced by TCRdb to in-frame sequences with V and J called. These copies leave out some clones; in studies compared against another copy, an unresolved V gene accounts for under half, and the cause of the remainder is not known. That table gives V, J and clone size, and the DNA gave D and trimming. Present in this sample are a few hundred thousand clones, 86% of which were seen just once. The ten biggest clones cover about 3% of the sample.

This clonotype was sampled from a woman in her 30s with active or convalescent COVID-19. The sequencing input was peripheral blood. The sequence joins TRBV27 to TRBJ1-1; possibly the D gene is TRBD1, per 6 matching bases. The nucleotide sequence is given as TGTGCCAGCAGTTTACGCAGGGGCACTGAAGCTTTCTTT. It encodes CASSLRRGTEAFF.